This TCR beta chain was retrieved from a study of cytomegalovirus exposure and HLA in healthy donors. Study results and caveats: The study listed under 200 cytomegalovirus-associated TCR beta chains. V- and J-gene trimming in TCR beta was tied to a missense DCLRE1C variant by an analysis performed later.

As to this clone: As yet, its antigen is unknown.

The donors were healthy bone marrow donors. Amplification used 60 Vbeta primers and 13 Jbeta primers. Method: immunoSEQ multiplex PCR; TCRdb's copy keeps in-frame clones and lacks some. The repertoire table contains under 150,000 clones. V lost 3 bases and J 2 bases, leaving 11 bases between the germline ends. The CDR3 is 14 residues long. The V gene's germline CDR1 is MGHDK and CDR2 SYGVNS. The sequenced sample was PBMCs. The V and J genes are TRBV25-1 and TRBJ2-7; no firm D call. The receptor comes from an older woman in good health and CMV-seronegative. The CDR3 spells CASSEGYFTYEQYF. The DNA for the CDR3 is TGTGCCAGCAGTGAGGGCTACTTTACCTACGAGCAGTACTTC.